These 22 T cell receptor beta chains came from one sample sequenced in a study of CD8+CD57+ T cells in acquired aplastic anemia. Flow cytometry had shown expanded CD8+CD57+ cells in the patients chosen for sequencing. The TCR beta profiling, which covered VDJ combination and CDR3 sequence, was carried out using genomic DNA as the template. TCRdb processed the reads anew with MiXCR; each CDR3 protein has one entry. The sample comprises around 180,000 distinct CDR3 sequences, approximately 52% of which are singletons, and more than 1.5% rests with the top ten. Source material: sorted CD4+, CD8+, or CD8+CD57+ T cells (not recorded which) from PBMCs. Every receptor here comes from a human donor with aplastic anemia.

The chain joins TRBV9 to TRBJ2-5, with 7 positions matching TRBD2. The CDR3 extends over 16 amino acids. V was pared by 0 bases and J by 0 bases, with 5 bases of the junction left unmatched. Germline lookup yields CDR1 SGDLS and CDR2 YYNGEE. The CDR3 reads CASSVGGGSYQETQYF. Here the CDR3 DNA reads TGTGCCAGCAGCGTAGGGGGGGGGTCCTACCAAGAGACCCAGTACTTC.

This clonotype was counted between two and nine times. The V gene is TRBV19, the J gene TRBJ1-2; D is unclear. Germline V lookup: CDR1 LNHDA, CDR2 SQIVND (reference sequence). This CDR3 comprises 12 residues. Trimming took 7 bases from V and 13 from J, leaving 19 bases between them. Here the CDR3 DNA reads TGTGCCAGTAACCGACGGACGGACCTCTTCACCTTC. This encodes CASNRRTDLFTF.

This clonotype has ten or more counts. The chain couples TRBV29-1 to TRBJ2-7, with D perhaps matching TRBD1 (6 bases). V was shortened by 3 bases and J by 6 bases, with 15 bases between the two germline ends. The CDR3 contains 13 residues. The germline V gene has CDR1 SQVTM and CDR2 ANQGSEA. The CDR3 DNA follows: TGCAGCGTTGATTTCACACAGGGTGGCGAGCAGTACTTC. Its translation: CSVDFTQGGEQYF.

V is TRBV3-1 and J is TRBJ2-4; D possibly uses TRBD1 or TRBD2 (6 bases each). V was pared by 4 bases and J by 0 bases, with 10 bases between. The CDR3 extends over 15 amino acids. In germline, CDR1 is LGHDT, CDR2 YNNKEL (reference sequence). CDR3 DNA: TGTGCCAGCAGCCGGCGGGACATAGCCAAAAACATTCAGTACTTC. Residues: CASSRRDIAKNIQYF. Using reference TRBV3-1 and TRBJ2-4 for the parts outside the CDR3, the full variable domain is DTAVSQTPKYLVTQMGNDKSIKCEQNLGHDTMYWYKQDSKKFLKIMFSYNNKELIINETVPNRFSPKSPDKAHLNLHINSLELGDSAVYFCASSRRDIAKNIQYFGAGTRLSVL.

A single count supports this clonotype. J is TRBJ1-5 and V is TRBV6-6, with D unclear. The V end was cut by 8 bases, the J end by 3 bases, with 5 bases between. Germline V CDR1 and CDR2: MNHNY, SVGAGI (reference sequence). The length of the CDR3 is 11 residues. The CDR3 sequence is CASGINQPQHF. The CDR3 DNA reads TGTGCCAGCGGAATCAATCAGCCCCAGCATTTT.

V usage is TRBV5-1 and J usage is TRBJ2-3; the match to TRBD2 covers 8 bases. CDR1 is SGHRS and CDR2 is YFSETQ in the germline V gene. Trimming removed 4 bases from V and 6 bases from J; junction bases left unmatched: 10. The CDR3 covers 15 residues. The CDR3 DNA reads TGCGCCAGCAGCCTTACTAGCGGCCCCCTGGATACGCAGTATTTT. Translated: CASSLTSGPLDTQYF. Together with reference TRBV5-1 and TRBJ2-3, the CDR3 gives the full variable domain: KAGVTQTPRYLIKTRGQQVTLSCSPISGHRSVSWYQQTPGQGLQFLFEYFSETQRNKGNFPGRFSGRQFSNSRSEMNVSTLELGDSALYLCASSLTSGPLDTQYFGPGTRLTVL.

As to this clonotype: A much bigger clone sits one base away, suggesting this may be a read error. The rearrangement uses TRBV7-9 and TRBJ2-5; 7 nucleotides agree with TRBD1. Germline-derived CDR1 and CDR2 are SEHNR and FQNEAQ (reference sequence). The CDR3 extends over 16 amino acids. After removal of 3 bases from V and 7 bases from J, the junction contained 14 bases not matched to a gene. The CDR3 DNA follows: TGTGCCAGCAGCTTCCGGGACAGCCCAACTCCGGGGACCCAGTACTTC. Translation: CASSFRDSPTPGTQYF.

This sequence joins TRBV2 and TRBJ2-3; 8 nucleotides align to TRBD2. Germline lookup yields CDR1 SNHLY and CDR2 FYNNEI. This CDR3 comprises 14 residues. J lost 0 bases, V lost 6 bases, and 2 bases had no gene match. Written as DNA, the CDR3 is TGTGCCAGCAGCCCTAGCGGGAGCACAGATACGCAGTATTTT. It translates to CASSPSGSTDTQYF. Full variable domain (outside the CDR3, taken from reference TRBV2 and TRBJ2-3): EPEVTQTPSHQVTQMGQEVILRCVPISNHLYFYWYRQILGQKVEFLVSFYNNEISEKSEIFDDQFSVERPDGSNFTLKIRSTKLEDSAMYFCASSPSGSTDTQYFGPGTRLTVL.

The chain couples TRBV5-1 to TRBJ2-7; D is unclear. Trimming removed 4 bases at V and 0 bases at J, with 11 bases between. Germline V gene sequence: CDR1 SGHRS, CDR2 YFSETQ. This CDR3 contains 14 residues. CDR3 DNA sequence: TGCGCCAGCAGCCCCTCAATAAGCTCCTACGAGCAGTACTTC. This sequence encodes CASSPSISSYEQYF.

Concerning this clonotype: A clone one base away is much larger, so this may be a read error. The chain carries TRBV12-5 and TRBJ1-5; D possibly corresponds to TRBD1 (5 bases). CDR1 is LGHNT, CDR2 FRNRAP, per germline. V lost 5 bases to trimming and J lost 6 bases, with 11 bases between them. The CDR3 length is 13 residues. The CDR3 DNA reads as TGTGCTAGTGGTCGCGGGGGTTCTCAGCCCCAGCATTTT. Amino acids: CASGRGGSQPQHF.

The rearrangement uses TRBV11-2 and TRBJ2-5; TRBD1 might be the D (6 bases). The CDR3 consists of 13 residues. V lost 5 bases and J 5 bases, leaving 12 bases between the germline ends. Germline V gene sequence: CDR1 SGHAT, CDR2 FQNNGV. The CDR3 nucleotides are TGTGCCAGCAGCCCCTCCACAGGGGAGACCCAGTACTTC. It translates to CASSPSTGETQYF.

CDR3 loop: CATSDPPQNQPQHF. For the CDR3, the DNA is TGTGCCACCAGTGACCCCCCGCAGAATCAGCCCCAGCATTTT. The V gene is TRBV24-1, the J gene TRBJ1-5; D is unclear. This CDR3 spans 14 amino acids. Deletions cut 4 bases from V and 4 bases from J, with 10 bases between. Germline V gene lookup returns CDR1 KGHDR and CDR2 SFDVKD.

This clonotype was seen ten or more times. The chain recombines TRBV6-1 with TRBJ1-3, with D possibly TRBD1 on 6 matching bases. Germline V gives CDR1 MNHNS, CDR2 SASEGT. The CDR3 is 14 residues long. Trimming cost V 6 bases and J 2 bases, with 11 bases left between them. The chain's CDR3 is CASRRTEAGNTIYF. The CDR3 nucleotides read TGTGCCAGCAGGAGGACAGAGGCTGGAAACACCATATATTTT.

This clonotype showed up just once. The junction differs from germline at one of its ends, possibly a read error. The rearrangement links TRBV13 to TRBJ2-7; D ambiguous. The CDR3 runs to 13 residues. Per germline, CDR1 PRHDT and CDR2 FYEKMQ (reference sequence). The CDR3 DNA follows: TGTGCCAGCAGTTTCACCCGCACCTACGAGCAACACTTC. This encodes CASSFTRTYEQHF.

The chain joins TRBV20-1 to TRBJ2-3, with a possible D match to TRBD2 (5 bases). V was cut by 4 bases and J by 6 bases, with 20 bases left in between. Per the germline V gene, CDR1 is DFQATT and CDR2 is SNEGSKA (reference sequence). The CDR3 runs 15 residues. The CDR3 sequence: CSAIFSGEAYDTQYF. The CDR3 DNA is TGCAGTGCTATCTTCTCCGGGGAAGCTTACGATACGCAGTATTTT.

A word on this clonotype: A read error may explain this, as a much larger clone is one base away. The J gene is TRBJ2-1, the V gene TRBV24-1, with 8 positions matching TRBD2. Trimming took 5 bases from V and 7 from J; bases not matched to a gene: 15. Germline CDR1 reads KGHDR; CDR2 reads SFDVKD. The CDR3 covers 17 residues. The chain's CDR3 is CATSGLDREGLWNEQFF. The CDR3, as DNA: TGTGCCACCAGTGGTTTAGACCGGGAGGGTCTTTGGAATGAGCAGTTCTTC.

The V gene is TRBV29-1, the J gene TRBJ1-1, with a tentative D call TRBD1 (6 bases). The ends were cut back, 7 bases at V and 3 bases at J, with 15 bases in the middle. Germline V gene sequence: CDR1 SQVTM, CDR2 ANQGSEA. The CDR3 runs 13 residues. CDR3 in DNA: TGCAGCGGAGGCCAGGGGTGGTACACTGAAGCTTTCTTT. Translated, it gives CSGGQGWYTEAFF. The full variable domain, completed using reference TRBV29-1 and TRBJ1-1, is SAVISQKPSRDICQRGTSLTIQCQVDSQVTMMFWYRQQPGQSLTLIATANQGSEATYESGFVIDKFPISRPNLTFSTLTVSNMSPEDSSIYLCSGGQGWYTEAFFGQGTRLTVV.

This chain joins TRBV30 and TRBJ1-2; TRBD1 might be the D (5 bases). The germline CDR1 and CDR2 sequences are GTSNPN and SVGIG (reference sequence). Trimming removed 3 bases at V and 1 base at J, with 9 bases between. The CDR3 runs to 13 residues. For the CDR3, the DNA is TGTGCCTGGAGCAGACAGATTAACTATGGCTACACCTTC. Amino acids: CAWSRQINYGYTF.

The chain recombines TRBV9 with TRBJ2-2, with D possibly matching TRBD1 (5 bases). This CDR3 comprises 12 residues. Trimming stripped 3 bases from V and 6 bases from J, with 6 bases between. Germline CDR1 and CDR2: SGDLS and YYNGEE. CDR3 amino acids: CASSGGSGELFF. CDR3 bases: TGTGCCAGCAGCGGGGGCTCCGGGGAGCTGTTTTTT.

At least ten counts were recorded for this clonotype. This chain joins TRBV9 and TRBJ2-3; D unclear. V dropped 3 bases and J dropped 0 bases, with 11 bases sitting between them. The germline V gene has CDR1 SGDLS and CDR2 YYNGEE. The CDR3 totals 15 residues. CDR3 residues: CASSAGPTSTDTQYF. CDR3 in DNA: TGTGCCAGCAGCGCCGGGCCCACTAGCACAGATACGCAGTATTTT.

This clonotype showed up just a few times. The chain joins TRBV2 to TRBJ1-2, with no clear D. The V end was cut by 8 bases, the J end by 5 bases, with 6 bases between. Per germline, CDR1 SNHLY and CDR2 FYNNEI. CDR3 length: 10 amino acids. The CDR3 region has the DNA TGTGCCAGCGGGGATTATGGCTACACCTTC. Its protein product is CASGDYGYTF.

The chain combines TRBV20-1 with TRBJ2-3, with 7 bases fitting TRBD1. CDR3 length: 15 amino acids. CDR1 DFQATT and CDR2 SNEGSKA come from the germline V gene (reference sequence). Germline trimming cut 0 bases from V and 0 bases from J; bases unmatched to any gene: 3. CDR3 region: CSARDWGQSTDTQYF. The CDR3 DNA reads TGCAGTGCTAGAGATTGGGGACAGAGCACAGATACGCAGTATTTT.